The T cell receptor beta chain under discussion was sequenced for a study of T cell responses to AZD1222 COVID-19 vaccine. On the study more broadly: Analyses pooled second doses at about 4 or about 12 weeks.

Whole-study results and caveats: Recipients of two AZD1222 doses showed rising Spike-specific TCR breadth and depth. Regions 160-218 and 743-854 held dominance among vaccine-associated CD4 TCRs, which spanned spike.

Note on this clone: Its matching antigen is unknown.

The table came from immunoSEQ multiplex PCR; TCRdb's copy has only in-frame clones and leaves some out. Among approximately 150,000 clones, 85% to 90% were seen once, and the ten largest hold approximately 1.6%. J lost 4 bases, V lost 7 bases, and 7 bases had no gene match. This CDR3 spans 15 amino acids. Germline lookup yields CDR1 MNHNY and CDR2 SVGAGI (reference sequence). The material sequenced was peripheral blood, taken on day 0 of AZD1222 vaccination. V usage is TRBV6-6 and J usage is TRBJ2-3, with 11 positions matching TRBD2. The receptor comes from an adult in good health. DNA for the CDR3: TGTGCCAGCATCGGACTAGCGGGCGGCTCAGATACGCAGTATTTT. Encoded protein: CASIGLAGGSDTQYF.